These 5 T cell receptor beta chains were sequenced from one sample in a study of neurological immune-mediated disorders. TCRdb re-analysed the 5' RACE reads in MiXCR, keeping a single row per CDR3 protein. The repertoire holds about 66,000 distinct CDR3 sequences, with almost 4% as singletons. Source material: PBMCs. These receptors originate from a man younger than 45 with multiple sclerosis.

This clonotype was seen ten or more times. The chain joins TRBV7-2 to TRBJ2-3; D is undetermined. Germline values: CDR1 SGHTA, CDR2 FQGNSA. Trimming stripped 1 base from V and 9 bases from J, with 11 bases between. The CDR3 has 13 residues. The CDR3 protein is CASSLGSLSTQYF. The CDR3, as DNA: TGTGCCAGCAGCTTAGGGTCGCTTTCCACGCAGTATTTT.

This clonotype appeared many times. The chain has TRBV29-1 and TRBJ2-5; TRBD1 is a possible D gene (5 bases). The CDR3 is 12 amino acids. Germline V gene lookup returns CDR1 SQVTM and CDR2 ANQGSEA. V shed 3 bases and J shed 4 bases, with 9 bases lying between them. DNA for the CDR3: TGCAGCGTTGACAGGGCACCAGAGACCCAGTACTTC. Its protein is CSVDRAPETQYF.

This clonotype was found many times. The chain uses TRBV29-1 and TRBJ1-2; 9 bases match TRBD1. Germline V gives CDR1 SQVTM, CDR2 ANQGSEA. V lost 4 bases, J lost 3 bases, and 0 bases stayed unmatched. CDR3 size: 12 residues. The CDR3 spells CSVGQGDYGYTF. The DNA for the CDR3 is TGCAGCGTTGGACAGGGGGACTATGGCTACACCTTC.

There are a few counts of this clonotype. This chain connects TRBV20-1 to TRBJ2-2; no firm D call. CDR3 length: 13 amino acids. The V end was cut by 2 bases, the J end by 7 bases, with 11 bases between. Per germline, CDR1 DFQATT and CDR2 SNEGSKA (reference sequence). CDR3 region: CSARPSSNGELFF. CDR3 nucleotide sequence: TGCAGTGCTAGACCTTCGTCTAACGGGGAGCTGTTTTTT.

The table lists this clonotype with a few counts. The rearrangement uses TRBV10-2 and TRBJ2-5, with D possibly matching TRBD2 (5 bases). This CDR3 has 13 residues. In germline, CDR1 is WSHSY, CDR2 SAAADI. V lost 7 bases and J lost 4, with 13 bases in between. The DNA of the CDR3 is TGCGCCAGCACCCCTGGAGGCGGAGAGACCCAGTACTTC. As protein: CASTPGGGETQYF.